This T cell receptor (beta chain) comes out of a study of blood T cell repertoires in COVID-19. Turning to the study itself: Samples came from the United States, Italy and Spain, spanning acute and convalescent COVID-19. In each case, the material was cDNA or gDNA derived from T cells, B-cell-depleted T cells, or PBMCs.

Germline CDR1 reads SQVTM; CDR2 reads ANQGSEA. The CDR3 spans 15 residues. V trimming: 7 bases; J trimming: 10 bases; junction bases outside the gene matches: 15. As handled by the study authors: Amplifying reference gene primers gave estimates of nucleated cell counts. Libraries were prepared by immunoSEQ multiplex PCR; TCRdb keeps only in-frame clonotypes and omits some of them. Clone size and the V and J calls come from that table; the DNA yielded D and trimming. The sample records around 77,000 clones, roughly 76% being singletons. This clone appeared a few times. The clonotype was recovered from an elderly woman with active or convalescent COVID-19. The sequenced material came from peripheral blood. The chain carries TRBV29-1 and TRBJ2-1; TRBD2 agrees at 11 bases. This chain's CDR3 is CSAPLGLAASGEQFF. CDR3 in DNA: TGCAGCGCCCCGCTGGGACTAGCGGCGTCCGGGGAGCAGTTCTTC.